A single sample gave rise to the 25 T cell receptor beta chains below, sequenced in a study of cytomegalovirus exposure and HLA in healthy donors. The PCR ran on 60 Vbeta and 13 Jbeta primers. The method was immunoSEQ multiplex PCR; TCRdb's version includes in-frame clones alone and lacks a portion of them. The sample shows roughly 120,000 clones, around 84% of them seen only once. The source material was PBMCs. These receptors all come from a woman in her 30s in good health and CMV-seropositive.

In this sample, this clone turned up once. The CDR3 sequence is CASSKKYWDTQYF. CDR3 DNA: TGTGCCAGCAGCAAAAAGTACTGGGATACGCAGTATTTT. This sequence joins TRBV7-9 and TRBJ2-3; D remains unclear. With 5 bases removed from V and 6 bases from J, the gap between germline ends came to 12 bases. CDR3 length: 13 amino acids. From germline, CDR1 is SEHNR and CDR2 FQNEAQ (reference sequence). Variable domain in full (rest from reference TRBV7-9 and TRBJ2-3): DTGVSQNPRHKITKRGQNVTFRCDPISEHNRLYWYRQTLGQGPEFLTYFQNEAQLEKSRLLSDRFSAERPKGSFSTLEIQRTEQGDSAMYLCASSKKYWDTQYFGPGTRLTVL.

The V and J genes are TRBV5-1 and TRBJ1-2; TRBD1 matches 10 bases. Trimming cost V 4 bases and J 6 bases; bases outside gene matches: 6. The CDR3 contains 14 residues. Germline CDR1 SGHRS, CDR2 YFSETQ. The CDR3 DNA reads as TGCGCCAGCAGCCCCGGGACAGGGGCTGATGGCTACACCTTC. It yields the protein CASSPGTGADGYTF.

In DNA form, the CDR3 reads TGCGCCAGCAGCCAAGAAGGCTTGGTGCGGAATGAGCAGTTCTTC. Residues: CASSQEGLVRNEQFF. The chain employs TRBV4-3 and TRBJ2-1; D gene unclear. The CDR3 spans 15 residues. V lost 0 bases and J 7 bases, leaving 13 bases between the germline ends. Germline CDR1 is LGHNA and CDR2 is YSLEER.

V and J are TRBV7-9 and TRBJ1-4, with TRBD1 as a possible D gene (5 bases). The V end lost 5 bases, the J end lost 3 bases, and 13 bases lay between the germline ends. This CDR3 has 15 residues. The germline V gene has CDR1 SEHNR and CDR2 FQNEAQ (reference sequence). CDR3 in amino acids: CASSQGGWANEKLFF. The CDR3 DNA reads as TGTGCCAGCAGCCAGGGAGGTTGGGCTAATGAAAAACTGTTTTTT.

This clone has just one count. The chain uses TRBV18 and TRBJ1-2, with TRBD1 identical over 7 bases. Germline V gene sequence: CDR1 KGHSH, CDR2 LQKENI. V dropped 3 bases and J dropped 3; count of bases not matched to a gene: 4. This CDR3 region has 14 residues. The DNA of the CDR3 is TGTGCCAGCTCACCGGGACAGAAAGACTATGGCTACACCTTC. Translated: CASSPGQKDYGYTF.

V gene TRBV5-1 combines with J gene TRBJ2-7, with TRBD2 matching over 9 bases. The CDR3 sequence is 13 residues long. Per the germline V gene, CDR1 is SGHRS and CDR2 is YFSETQ. V was pared by 3 bases and J by 6 bases, with 4 bases of the junction left unmatched. The CDR3 is CASSSSGALEQYF. Written as DNA, the CDR3 is TGCGCCAGCAGCTCTAGCGGGGCGCTCGAGCAGTACTTC.

The chain uses TRBV7-3 and TRBJ1-6, with a tentative D call TRBD1 (5 bases). Germline V lookup: CDR1 SGHTA, CDR2 FQGTGA. Trimming stripped 3 bases from V and 7 bases from J, with 7 bases between. The CDR3 is made up of 13 amino acids. CDR3 region: CASSLTVNSPLHF. DNA of the CDR3: TGTGCCAGCAGCTTGACAGTGAATTCACCCCTCCACTTT.

The rearrangement links TRBV5-5 to TRBJ2-5; D is ambiguous. V was shortened by 3 bases and J by 9 bases, with 9 bases between the two germline ends. This CDR3 is built from 11 residues. CDR1 is SGHKS and CDR2 is YYEKEE in the germline V gene (reference sequence). The CDR3: CASSYLGAQYF. The CDR3 DNA reads TGTGCCAGCAGCTATTTGGGCGCCCAGTACTTC.

The gene calls are TRBV18 and TRBJ2-5; D may be TRBD2 (5 bases). CDR3 length: 16 residues. Germline V CDR1 and CDR2: KGHSH, LQKENI. Trimming left V 6 bases short and J 5 bases short, with 22 bases between. CDR3: CASSSDWASYHETQYF. The CDR3, as DNA: TGTGCCAGCTCCAGCGACTGGGCTAGCTATCATGAGACCCAGTACTTC.

The J gene is TRBJ1-2, the V gene TRBV5-4; perhaps TRBD1 as D (5 bases). The V end lost 0 bases, the J end lost 6 bases, and 12 bases lay between the germline ends. Germline V gene data show CDR1 as SGHNT and CDR2 as YYREEE (reference sequence). The CDR3 is made up of 14 amino acids. CDR3 sequence reads: CASSLASGGDGYTF. The CDR3 bases are TGTGCCAGCAGCTTGGCCTCGGGGGGGGATGGCTACACCTTC.

V and J are TRBV18 and TRBJ2-2; D remains unclear. V lost 0 bases and J 5 bases, leaving 10 bases between the germline ends. The CDR3 is 15 residues long. Germline V gives CDR1 KGHSH, CDR2 LQKENI. The CDR3 bases are TGTGCCAGCTCACCACCGGTCTCAGGAACCGGGGAGCTGTTTTTT. This translates into CASSPPVSGTGELFF.

This rearrangement joins TRBV27 to TRBJ1-2, with 7 bases identical to TRBD1. Germline CDR1 is MNHEY and CDR2 is SMNVEV (reference sequence). The CDR3 runs to 14 residues. Unmatched junction bases numbered 4, after V lost 2 bases and J lost 4 bases. CDR3 amino acids: CASSLKGAGYGYTF. The CDR3 nucleotides read TGTGCCAGCAGTTTAAAGGGGGCGGGCTATGGCTACACCTTC.

This clone was counted once. The gene calls are TRBV18 and TRBJ1-1; 8 bases line up with TRBD1. Germline loops: CDR1 KGHSH, CDR2 LQKENI. V dropped 2 bases and J dropped 1; count of bases not matched to a gene: 0. This CDR3 spans 14 amino acids. CDR3 loop: CASSPGTGNTEAFF. The CDR3 DNA sequence: TGTGCCAGCTCACCAGGGACAGGGAACACTGAAGCTTTCTTT.

This clone was observed a few times. At the DNA level, this CDR3 is encoded by other sequences in the same sample as well. The CDR3 loop is CASSGQGRNQPQHF. DNA of the CDR3: TGTGCCAGCAGCGGACAGGGGCGCAATCAGCCCCAGCATTTT. The rearrangement uses TRBV2 and TRBJ1-5; TRBD1 matches 9 bases. The V and J ends lost 6 bases and 2 bases, in that order; junction bases with no gene match: 2. Germline V lookup: CDR1 SNHLY, CDR2 FYNNEI. The CDR3 is 14 residues long.

The genes are TRBV7-2 and TRBJ2-6; a possible D gene is TRBD2 (5 bases). Germline V CDR1 and CDR2: SGHTA, FQGNSA. The CDR3 length is 18 residues. V lost 1 base and J lost 0, with 13 bases in between. The CDR3 here is CASSLVGPGSSGANVLTF. The CDR3 DNA sequence: TGTGCCAGCAGCTTAGTTGGGCCGGGAAGCTCTGGGGCCAACGTCCTGACTTTC.

Points on this clone: The same CDR3 can be traced to other DNA sequences in this sample. The chain recombines TRBV30 with TRBJ1-2, with a possible D match to TRBD1 (6 bases). CDR3 length: 12 amino acids. Germline V gene sequence: CDR1 GTSNPN, CDR2 SVGIG (reference sequence). V shed 5 bases and J shed 8 bases, with 15 bases lying between them. The CDR3 is CAWGDRPRGYTF. CDR3 DNA: TGTGCCTGGGGCGACAGGCCCCGCGGCTACACCTTC.

This clone was observed a handful of times. The chain recombines TRBV4-3 with TRBJ2-1, with 9 bases matching TRBD2. Trimming at V came to 0 bases and at J to 2 bases, leaving 8 bases not matched to a gene. Germline assignment: CDR1 LGHNA and CDR2 YSLEER. The CDR3 is 18 residues long. In DNA form, the CDR3 reads TGCGCCAGCAGCCAAGAGCGAGGTAGCGGGGGCACCTACAATGAGCAGTTCTTC. This codes for CASSQERGSGGTYNEQFF.

The CDR3 loop is CASSPPSGKSYGYTF. The CDR3, as DNA: TGTGCCAGCTCACCACCGTCAGGAAAATCGTATGGCTACACCTTC. J is TRBJ1-2 and V is TRBV18; D is ambiguous. The CDR3 extends over 15 amino acids. Deletions cut 0 bases from V and 5 bases from J, with 13 bases between. Germline V gene sequence: CDR1 KGHSH, CDR2 LQKENI. The whole variable domain, filled in from reference TRBV18 and TRBJ1-2, reads NAGVMQNPRHLVRRRGQEARLRCSPMKGHSHVYWYRQLPEEGLKFMVYLQKENIIDESGMPKERFSAEFPKEGPSILRIQQVVRGDSAAYFCASSPPSGKSYGYTFGSGTRLTVV.

This chain connects TRBV6-6 to TRBJ1-2; a weak D match, TRBD1 (5 bases). This CDR3 region has 13 residues. Germline values: CDR1 MNHNY, CDR2 SVGAGI (reference sequence). The V end lost 6 bases, the J end lost 5 bases, and 13 bases lay between the germline ends. The CDR3 loop reads CASSPDSSYGYTF. The CDR3 DNA reads as TGTGCCAGCAGCCCAGACAGCAGTTATGGCTACACCTTC.

This clone was seen a single time. The V call is TRBV27, the J call TRBJ1-1; 7 nucleotides align to TRBD1. The CDR3 consists of 14 residues. J was trimmed by 10 bases and V by 5 bases; bases with no gene match: 13. Germline assignment: CDR1 MNHEY and CDR2 SMNVEV (reference sequence). CDR3 region: CASSPATGSRGAFF. CDR3 DNA: TGTGCCAGCAGTCCCGCGACAGGGAGTCGGGGAGCTTTCTTT.

This chain connects TRBV2 to TRBJ1-1; weak D call: TRBD1 (5 bases). The V gene lost 5 bases and the J gene lost 5 bases, with 15 bases spanning the gap. Germline V gives CDR1 SNHLY, CDR2 FYNNEI. The CDR3 is 14 amino acids. For the CDR3, the DNA is TGTGCCAGCAGTCAACAGGCTGGTATAACTGAAGCTTTCTTT. Its translation: CASSQQAGITEAFF.

Only a few counts were recorded for this clone. The chain joins TRBV9 to TRBJ2-3, with TRBD2 matching 10 bases. The germline V gene encodes CDR1 SGDLS and CDR2 YYNGEE. The CDR3 length is 16 residues. Trimming took 4 bases from V and 5 from J; bases not matched to a gene: 10. The CDR3 nucleotides read TGTGCCAGCAGCACTCGTAGCGGGGGGCCCTTAGATACGCAGTATTTT. Protein: CASSTRSGGPLDTQYF.

On this clone itself: The junction departs from germline at one end; a sequencing error may be responsible. This chain uses TRBV7-8 with TRBJ2-6; TRBD2 matches 11 bases. CDR1 and CDR2 from the germline V gene are SGHVS and FQNEAQ. The CDR3 extends over 16 amino acids. The CDR3 DNA follows: TGTGCCAGCAGCCTAGCGGGGGGTTTTGGGGCCAACGTCCTGACTTTC. Protein product: CASSLAGGFGANVLTF.

The V and J genes are TRBV7-9 and TRBJ1-1; 9 positions match TRBD1. Germline V lookup: CDR1 SEHNR, CDR2 FQNEAQ (reference sequence). Trimming at V came to 2 bases and at J to 1 base, leaving 2 bases not matched to a gene. CDR3 length: 15 residues. Here the CDR3 DNA reads TGTGCCAGCAGCTTAAAGGGACAGGGGAACACTGAAGCTTTCTTT. This sequence encodes CASSLKGQGNTEAFF.

The rearrangement links TRBV5-1 to TRBJ2-1; TRBD2 aligns across 7 bases. Looked up from germline, CDR1 is SGHRS and CDR2 is YFSETQ. V lost 3 bases to trimming and J lost 5 bases; unmatched junction nucleotides: 11. The CDR3 is 16 amino acids. The CDR3 is CASSSSAGRHNNEQFF. CDR3 coding DNA: TGCGCCAGCAGCTCGTCAGCGGGAAGACACAACAATGAGCAGTTCTTC.